One sample yielded the 17 T cell receptor beta chains listed below, sequenced in a study of radiation and T cells in renal cell carcinoma. Sample time point: blood 4 weeks post-SBRT, at nephrectomy. As to treatment: 15 Gy SBRT to primary tumor, nephrectomy 4 weeks later. The protocol was immunoSEQ multiplex PCR, while the TCRdb copy is restricted to in-frame clones and leaves out a portion. This table holds around 100,000 clones, roughly 82% found once. The specimen comprised blood, sampled from a patient whose treatment included radiotherapy and nephrectomy. These TCRs come from a man aged 55 to 70 with renal cell carcinoma.

The rearrangement joins TRBV19 to TRBJ2-7; 8 bases line up with TRBD2. The CDR3 extends over 15 amino acids. V lost 3 bases and J lost 3; bases outside the gene matches: 7. In germline, CDR1 is LNHDA, CDR2 SQIVND (reference sequence). CDR3 amino acids: CASSIGSGEHYEQYF. In DNA form, the CDR3 reads TGTGCCAGTAGTATCGGTAGCGGGGAACACTACGAGCAGTACTTC.

The chain employs TRBV2 and TRBJ2-2; D gene uncertain. Germline V gene sequence: CDR1 SNHLY, CDR2 FYNNEI. V shed 7 bases and J shed 6 bases, with 15 bases lying between them. CDR3 length: 14 residues. The chain's CDR3 is CASKYTVNSGELFF. The CDR3 nucleotides are TGTGCCAGCAAGTACACGGTAAATTCCGGGGAGCTGTTTTTT.

V usage is TRBV4-2 and J usage is TRBJ2-2; 11 bases line up with TRBD2. Germline assignment: CDR1 LGHNA and CDR2 YNFKEQ. V was pared by 5 bases and J by 9 bases, with 8 bases of the junction left unmatched. CDR3 length: 15 residues. DNA of the CDR3: TGTGCCAGCAGCTCGTTCCTAGCGGGAGGATGGGAGCTGTTTTTT. It is translated as CASSSFLAGGWELFF.

This clone was detected a few times. V gene TRBV19 combines with J gene TRBJ1-2; D may be TRBD1 (5 bases). Germline V gives CDR1 LNHDA, CDR2 SQIVND (reference sequence). The CDR3 spans 16 residues. Trimming cost V 5 bases and J 4 bases, with 20 bases left between them. The DNA of the CDR3 is TGTGCCAGTAGTCCAGTCCAGGGCAGGGACGGCTATGGCTACACCTTC. This gives the protein CASSPVQGRDGYGYTF.

The genes are TRBV9 and TRBJ2-5; D not resolved. Per germline, CDR1 SGDLS and CDR2 YYNGEE. V shed 5 bases and J shed 0 bases, with 11 bases lying between them. The CDR3 covers 14 residues. This CDR3 is CASSRNSYQETQYF. CDR3 DNA: TGTGCCAGCAGTCGAAACTCGTACCAAGAGACCCAGTACTTC.

The rearrangement links TRBV19 to TRBJ1-5; no reliable D call. The CDR3 length is 16 residues. The germline gives CDR1 LNHDA, CDR2 SQIVND (reference sequence). Trimming removed 1 base at V and 0 bases at J, with 10 bases between. CDR3 nucleotide sequence: TGTGCCAGTAGTATAGCCCAGCGGTATAGCAATCAGCCCCAGCATTTT. It specifies CASSIAQRYSNQPQHF.

CDR3: CASSLKTDANYGYTF. The CDR3 region has the DNA TGTGCCAGCAGCTTGAAGACGGACGCTAACTATGGCTACACCTTC. The chain couples TRBV5-4 to TRBJ1-2, with D uncertain. Trimming pared 1 base from V and 0 bases from J, leaving 10 bases between. The length of the CDR3 is 15 residues. Germline V lookup: CDR1 SGHNT, CDR2 YYREEE (reference sequence).

This chain uses TRBV7-2 with TRBJ1-5, with D uncertain. CDR3 size: 14 residues. Deletions cut 0 bases from V and 4 bases from J, with 7 bases between. Germline loops: CDR1 SGHTA, CDR2 FQGNSA. As DNA, the CDR3 is TGTGCCAGCAGCTTAGCGCCGTATAATCAGCCCCAGCATTTT. This sequence encodes CASSLAPYNQPQHF.

The V gene is TRBV10-3, the J gene TRBJ2-1; 9 bases are a match to TRBD2. V shed 4 bases and J 8 bases; nucleotides not matched to a gene: 6. The CDR3 is 14 amino acids. CDR1 is ENHRY, CDR2 SYGVKD, per germline. The CDR3 here is CAISGREGPDEQFF. The CDR3 DNA reads as TGTGCCATCAGTGGGCGGGAGGGCCCGGATGAGCAGTTCTTC.

The chain carries TRBV30 and TRBJ1-4; weak D call: TRBD1 (6 bases). CDR3 length equals 12 residues. V lost 4 bases to trimming and J lost 8 bases, with 11 bases between them. CDR1 is GTSNPN and CDR2 is SVGIG in the germline V gene (reference sequence). CDR3 loop: CAWKGGREKLFF. CDR3 coding DNA: TGTGCCTGGAAAGGGGGTCGAGAAAAACTGTTTTTT.

The CDR3 loop is CASSQRSTHGPQHF. Written as DNA, the CDR3 is TGTGCCAGCAGCCAAAGATCCACCCACGGGCCCCAGCATTTT. The chain carries TRBV7-3 and TRBJ1-5; D uncertain. This CDR3 is 14 amino acids long. V gave up 5 bases and J gave up 9 bases, with 17 bases separating them. Germline CDR1 is SGHTA and CDR2 is FQGTGA.

The rearrangement links TRBV10-2 to TRBJ2-7; 8 bases line up with TRBD1. CDR3 length: 15 amino acids. Germline assignment: CDR1 WSHSY and CDR2 SAAADI. Unmatched junction bases numbered 5, after V lost 4 bases and J lost 0 bases. The CDR3 sequence: CASSGGDRNSYEQYF. The DNA of the CDR3 is TGCGCCAGCAGTGGTGGGGACAGGAACTCCTACGAGCAGTACTTC.

The chain has TRBV6-5 and TRBJ1-3; weak D call: TRBD1 (5 bases). Germline V CDR1 and CDR2: MNHEY, SVGAGI. V was cut by 5 bases and J by 3 bases, with 14 bases left in between. The CDR3 runs to 15 residues. The CDR3 DNA is TGTGCCAGCAGTCCGAGGGGTTTAATTGGAAACACCATATATTTT. Translating it yields CASSPRGLIGNTIYF.

V and J are TRBV19 and TRBJ2-2; 10 positions match TRBD1. Germline CDR1 is LNHDA and CDR2 is SQIVND (reference sequence). The CDR3 contains 15 residues. V shed 9 bases, J shed 6 bases, and the junction held 10 bases outside the gene matches. This CDR3 is CASRQTGGAPGELFF. The CDR3 DNA is TGTGCCAGCAGACAGACAGGGGGCGCCCCCGGGGAGCTGTTTTTT.

The gene calls are TRBV4-3 and TRBJ2-6; 10 nucleotides line up with TRBD2. The CDR3 is made up of 18 amino acids. V lost 4 bases and J lost 2; bases outside the gene matches: 8. The germline CDR1 and CDR2 sequences are LGHNA and YSLEER. CDR3 nucleotides: TGCGCCAGCAGCCTCATAGTCCTAGCGGGAGCTGGGGCCAACGTCCTGACTTTC. This sequence encodes CASSLIVLAGAGANVLTF.

The chain links TRBV5-1 to TRBJ2-5, with 9 bases identical to TRBD1. The CDR3 is 18 residues long. CDR1 is SGHRS and CDR2 is YFSETQ in the germline V gene. With 2 bases clipped from V and 4 bases from J, the junction kept 15 bases outside the gene matches. This CDR3 reads CASSLRTGAPWSPETQYF. In DNA, the CDR3 is TGCGCCAGCAGCTTAAGGACAGGGGCTCCCTGGTCACCAGAGACCCAGTACTTC.

The chain recombines TRBV18 with TRBJ2-1; D unclear. This CDR3 spans 12 amino acids. CDR1 and CDR2 from the germline V gene are KGHSH and LQKENI. Between the trimmed V and J ends, which lost 6 bases and 8 bases, there was a span of 11 bases. The CDR3 region is CASSQERDEQFF. CDR3 sequence (DNA): TGTGCCAGCTCGCAAGAAAGGGATGAGCAGTTCTTC.